This T cell receptor (beta chain) was documented in a study of blood T cell repertoires in COVID-19. As processed by the authors: Amplification of reference gene primers was used by the study to estimate nucleated cell counts. Using immunoSEQ multiplex PCR, the repertoire was profiled, and TCRdb retains in-frame clones only, with some absent. V and J calls and clone size are those listed in that table; D and trimming were worked out from the DNA. The sample holds over 130,000 clones, 70% to 90% seen once. The sequence was obtained from a human donor in a cohort sampled during active COVID-19. Source material: peripheral blood.

CDR3 region: CASSERDRTRWANVLTF. The DNA of the CDR3 is TGTGCCAGCAGCGAGCGGGACAGGACTCGGTGGGCCAACGTCCTGACTTTC. V and J are TRBV7-2 and TRBJ2-6, with D maybe TRBD1 (8 bases). The CDR3 length is 17 residues. Germline V gives CDR1 SGHTA, CDR2 FQGNSA. The V end was cut by 5 bases, the J end by 5 bases, with 19 bases between.